The rows below give T cell receptor beta chains drawn from one sample of a study of CD4 T cells in relation to SARS-CoV-2 and coronaviruses. Here immunoSEQ multiplex PCR was the method, and the copy in TCRdb shows in-frame clones only, minus some. The repertoire holds 15,000 to 20,000 clones, with about 73% as singletons. For these receptors, no antigen is known. The sample taken for sequencing was CD4+ T cells from PBMCs, cultured in vitro. These receptors came from a human donor in good health. Both conserved end residues are part of each CDR3. A D gene is named only where the DNA matches it firmly. The size of a clone is reported for some rows only, either as once, few or many, or as a class for expanded clones.

>TRBJ2-5|TRBD1|TRBV5-6|.
CASSLAGTGYQETQYF
TGTGCCAGCAGCTTGGCCGGGACAGGGTACCAAGAGACCCAGTACTTC
>TRBJ2-7|TRBD1|TRBV6-1|.
CASSQGTGQLSYEQYF
TGTGCCAGCAGTCAAGGGACGGGACAGCTCTCCTACGAGCAGTACTTC
>TRBJ2-1|TRBD2|TRBV11-3|.
CASSLSGRRNEQFF
TGTGCCAGCAGCTTAAGCGGGAGAAGGAATGAGCAGTTCTTC
>TRBJ1-5|.|TRBV19|.
CASSIGGVNQPQHF
TGTGCCAGTAGTATAGGCGGAGTCAATCAGCCCCAGCATTTT
>TRBJ1-2|.|TRBV3-1/TRBV3-2|.
CASSHQHQAPTFYGYTF
TGTGCCAGCAGCCACCAACACCAGGCCCCGACGTTTTATGGCTACACCTTC
>TRBJ1-5|.|TRBV6-6|.
CASSSVRGNQPQHF
TGTGCCAGCAGTTCGGTGAGGGGTAATCAGCCCCAGCATTTT
>TRBJ2-3|.|TRBV11-1|.
CASSRDSTDTQYF
TGTGCCAGCAGCAGAGACAGCACAGATACGCAGTATTTT
>TRBJ2-7|TRBD2|TRBV19|.
CASRKGLAVSYEQYF
TGTGCCAGTAGAAAGGGACTAGCCGTCTCTTACGAGCAGTACTTC
>TRBJ1-1|.|TRBV9|.
CASSVAPENTEAFF
TGTGCCAGCAGCGTAGCTCCCGAGAACACTGAAGCTTTCTTT
>TRBJ1-6|.|TRBV19|.
CASSPGTNSPLHF
TGTGCCAGTAGCCCCGGGACAAATTCACCCCTCCACTTT
>TRBJ1-3|.|TRBV5-1|.
CASSKRELSSGNTIYF
TGCGCCAGCAGCAAGAGAGAGCTGAGCTCTGGAAACACCATATATTTT
>TRBJ1-5|.|TRBV19|.
CASSISGTGQPQHF
TGTGCCAGTAGTATATCAGGGACCGGGCAGCCCCAGCATTTT
>TRBJ2-1|TRBD2|TRBV29-1|.
CSVGGLNRDEQFF
TGCAGCGTGGGGGGACTAAATAGGGATGAGCAGTTCTTC
>TRBJ2-7|TRBD1|TRBV5-1|.
CASRTGAGYEQYF
TGCGCCAGCAGGACAGGGGCCGGGTACGAGCAGTACTTC
>TRBJ1-1|TRBD1|TRBV11-2|.
CASSPGQGYTEAFF
TGTGCCAGCAGCCCTGGACAGGGCTACACTGAAGCTTTCTTT
>TRBJ1-5|.|TRBV3-1/TRBV3-2|once
CASSQEYRYQPQHF
TGTGCCAGCAGCCAAGAATACAGGTATCAGCCCCAGCATTTT
>TRBJ1-1|TRBD1|TRBV6-5|few
CASSRGRVNTEAFF
TGTGCCAGCTCCAGGGGGCGAGTGAACACTGAAGCTTTCTTT
>TRBJ2-5|.|TRBV2|few
CASSVVREETQYF
TGTGCCAGCAGTGTAGTCAGAGAAGAGACCCAGTACTTC
>TRBJ2-7|.|TRBV10-3|.
CAISEADYEQYF
TGTGCCATCAGTGAAGCGGACTACGAGCAGTACTTC
>TRBJ2-1|TRBD1|TRBV30|.
CAWSLGTANNEQFF
TGTGCCTGGAGTCTAGGGACAGCTAACAATGAGCAGTTCTTC
>TRBJ1-6|TRBD1|TRBV9|few
CASSLTGGKDSPLHF
TGTGCCAGCAGCCTCACAGGGGGCAAAGATTCACCCCTCCACTTT
>TRBJ2-7|TRBD1|TRBV19|few
CACRTGTGLPYEQYF
TGTGCCTGTCGAACCGGGACAGGTCTACCCTACGAGCAGTACTTC
>TRBJ2-3|.|TRBV7-3|.
CASSLEGYTDTQYF
TGTGCCAGCAGCTTAGAGGGATACACAGATACGCAGTATTTT
>TRBJ2-1|.|TRBV5-6|.
CASSPEGPGSSYNEQFF
TGTGCCAGCAGCCCGGAGGGTCCGGGTAGCTCCTACAATGAGCAGTTCTTC
>TRBJ1-5|.|TRBV7-2|.
CASSLRLGHSQPQHF
TGTGCCAGCAGCTTAAGATTGGGCCACAGTCAGCCCCAGCATTTT
>TRBJ1-1|TRBD1|TRBV12-5|.
CASVLRQGDMNTEAFF
TGTGCTAGTGTCCTCCGACAGGGGGACATGAACACTGAAGCTTTCTTT
>TRBJ2-1|.|TRBV28|.
CASRTPTSYNEQFF
TGTGCCAGCCGTACACCCACCTCCTACAATGAGCAGTTCTTC
>TRBJ2-1|.|TRBV30|.
CAWSAGLENEQFF
TGTGCCTGGAGTGCTGGGTTAGAGAATGAGCAGTTCTTC
>TRBJ2-7|.|TRBV11-1|.
CASSLALGSYEQYF
TGTGCCAGCAGCTTAGCGCTTGGCTCCTACGAGCAGTACTTC
>TRBJ1-2|.|TRBV18|.
CASSPPIFQPQDRPDYGYTF
TGTGCCAGCTCACCTCCGATATTTCAACCCCAGGACCGGCCGGACTATGGCTACACCTTC
>TRBJ2-7|.|TRBV12-3/TRBV12-4|.
CASTLGKEQYF
TGTGCCAGCACCCTTGGTAAGGAGCAGTACTTC
>TRBJ2-3|TRBD2|TRBV30|.
CAWSSGTSGGGDTQYF
TGTGCCTGGAGCTCCGGGACTAGCGGAGGGGGAGATACGCAGTATTTT
>TRBJ1-1|.|TRBV24-1|.
CATKGDRNTEAFF
TGTGCCACCAAGGGGGATCGGAACACTGAAGCTTTCTTT
>TRBJ1-3|.|TRBV3-1/TRBV3-2|.
CASSQELSSGNTIYF
TGTGCCAGCAGCCAAGAGCTGAGCTCTGGAAACACCATATATTTT
>TRBJ2-3|.|TRBV19|.
CASSITSTQYF
TGTGCCAGTAGTATAACTAGTACGCAGTATTTT
>TRBJ2-2|.|TRBV5-1|.
CASSPTDTGELFF
TGCGCCAGCAGCCCTACTGACACCGGGGAGCTGTTTTTT
>TRBJ2-3|.|TRBV4-1|.
CASSPYFSTDTQYF
TGCGCCAGCAGCCCCTACTTTAGCACAGATACGCAGTATTTT
>TRBJ2-7|TRBD2|TRBV19|.
CASSIGRLAGPSGEQYF
TGTGCCAGTAGTATCGGTAGGTTAGCGGGACCCTCGGGCGAGCAGTACTTC